The 32 T cell receptor beta chains in this list originate from one sample, sequenced in a study of blood T cell repertoires in COVID-19. Sequenced by immunoSEQ multiplex PCR; TCRdb stores in-frame clones only, minus some. Of roughly 290,000 clones listed, 70% to 90% are singletons. What was sequenced was PBMCs or T cells enriched from blood (not recorded which). These receptors all stem from a woman aged 25 to 45 who had recovered from COVID-19.

The chain uses TRBV2 and TRBJ2-3; 11 bases align to TRBD2. CDR1 SNHLY and CDR2 FYNNEI come from the germline V gene. The length of the CDR3 is 20 residues. J gave up 7 bases and V 8 bases, and 26 bases lay outside the gene matches. CDR3 residues: CASRPFTSGSPRRDDNTQYF. CDR3 DNA sequence: TGTGCCAGCCGCCCGTTTACTAGCGGGAGCCCCAGAAGGGACGACAATACGCAGTATTTT.

The chain has TRBV7-6 and TRBJ2-2; D is ambiguous. The CDR3 totals 15 residues. The ends were cut back, 2 bases at V and 0 bases at J, with 7 bases in the middle. The V gene's germline CDR1 is SGHVS and CDR2 FNYEAQ. The CDR3 DNA reads as TGTGCCAGCAGCTTAAATCGCGCGAACACCGGGGAGCTGTTTTTT. It codes for CASSLNRANTGELFF.

The chain employs TRBV24-1 and TRBJ1-1, with 8 bases that match TRBD1. The CDR3 runs to 14 residues. With V trimmed by 8 bases and J by 1 base, 5 bases remained unmatched. Germline CDR1 is KGHDR and CDR2 is SFDVKD. Written as DNA, the CDR3 is TGTGCCACCAATACAGGGGGGACGAACACTGAAGCTTTCTTT. Protein: CATNTGGTNTEAFF.

The chain couples TRBV19 to TRBJ1-1, with D maybe TRBD1 (6 bases). Germline CDR1 is LNHDA and CDR2 is SQIVND (reference sequence). The CDR3 loop spans 16 amino acids. Trimming pared 7 bases from V and 1 base from J, leaving 19 bases between. Here the CDR3 reads CASINQRGLRNTEAFF. The CDR3 coding sequence is TGTGCCAGTATCAATCAGCGGGGGCTCAGGAACACTGAAGCTTTCTTT.

The chain uses TRBV19 and TRBJ1-1, with 11 bases lining up with TRBD1. Germline V CDR1 and CDR2: LNHDA, SQIVND (reference sequence). The CDR3 covers 16 residues. After removal of 6 bases from V and 5 bases from J, the junction contained 11 bases not matched to a gene. CDR3 nucleotide sequence: TGTGCCAGTAGCCAAACGGGACAGGGGGGAAGGACTGAAGCTTTCTTT. Encoded protein: CASSQTGQGGRTEAFF.

This sequence joins TRBV2 and TRBJ1-1, with 8 nucleotides matching TRBD1. Germline trimming cut 11 bases from V and 1 base from J; bases unmatched to any gene: 12. Germline CDR1 and CDR2: SNHLY and FYNNEI. The CDR3 has 15 residues. This chain's CDR3 is CAGRQGAFQNTEAFF. CDR3 nucleotides: TGTGCCGGCCGGCAGGGGGCCTTCCAGAACACTGAAGCTTTCTTT.

The rearrangement links TRBV28 to TRBJ2-5; D might be TRBD2 (5 bases). Trimming removed 2 bases from V and 4 bases from J, with 8 bases in between. The CDR3 contains 13 residues. CDR1 and CDR2 (germline): MDHEN, SYDVKM. In DNA form, the CDR3 reads TGTGCCAGCAGTTTACGGGGAAGAGAGACCCAGTACTTC. This encodes CASSLRGRETQYF.

In this sample, this clone turned up a few times. V usage is TRBV10-3 and J usage is TRBJ2-1; 9 positions agree with TRBD2. Trimming took 0 bases from V and 4 from J; bases not matched to a gene: 7. The germline CDR1 and CDR2 sequences are ENHRY and SYGVKD. The CDR3 consists of 17 residues. For the CDR3, the DNA is TGTGCCATCAGTGAGTCCATGGCGGGAGGGGGTTACAATGAGCAGTTCTTC. It yields the protein CAISESMAGGGYNEQFF.

The rearrangement joins TRBV28 to TRBJ2-1; D is possibly TRBD2 (6 bases). This CDR3 comprises 15 residues. V was trimmed by 5 bases and J by 6 bases, leaving 17 bases between them. The V gene's germline CDR1 is MDHEN and CDR2 SYDVKM. CDR3 loop: CASSPGGLSANEQFF. As DNA, the CDR3 is TGTGCCAGCAGTCCTGGGGGACTTTCGGCCAATGAGCAGTTCTTC.

The V gene is TRBV5-8, the J gene TRBJ1-2; D is undetermined. This CDR3 spans 14 amino acids. Germline V lookup: CDR1 SGHTS, CDR2 YDEGEE. Trimming took 0 bases from V and 4 from J, leaving 10 bases between them. CDR3 region: CASSLVRELYGYTF. For the CDR3, the DNA is TGTGCCAGCAGCTTGGTCCGGGAACTCTATGGCTACACCTTC. The variable domain in full, completed from reference TRBV5-8 and TRBJ1-2, reads EAGVTQSPTHLIKTRGQQATLRCSPISGHTSVYWYQQALGLGLQFLLWYDEGEERNRGNFPPRFSGRQFPNYSSELNVNALELEDSALYLCASSLVRELYGYTFGSGTRLTVV.

The gene calls are TRBV4-2 and TRBJ2-1; 10 nucleotides align to TRBD2. Germline V gives CDR1 LGHNA, CDR2 YNFKEQ. V lost 1 base to trimming and J lost 7 bases; unmatched junction nucleotides: 7. The CDR3 is 16 residues long. In nucleotides, the CDR3 is TGTGCCAGCAGCCAAGGACTAGCGGGTTTAAGTAATGAGCAGTTCTTC. It translates to CASSQGLAGLSNEQFF.

The rearrangement uses TRBV6-5 and TRBJ1-2; D ambiguous. V lost 5 bases, J lost 5 bases, and 12 bases lay in between. Germline V gene sequence: CDR1 MNHEY, CDR2 SVGAGI. The CDR3 runs 13 residues. The CDR3 sequence is CASSPRNPYGYTF. The CDR3 nucleotides are TGTGCCAGCAGTCCCAGGAATCCATATGGCTACACCTTC.

The chain links TRBV18 to TRBJ1-4, with a weak D call TRBD1 (6 bases). Germline CDR1 KGHSH, CDR2 LQKENI. V dropped 2 bases and J dropped 0 bases, with 13 bases sitting between them. The CDR3 covers 17 residues. The CDR3 DNA follows: TGTGCCAGCTCACCAGCCGGGGGGCGTGCAACTAATGAAAAACTGTTTTTT. As protein: CASSPAGGRATNEKLFF.

V is TRBV20-1 and J is TRBJ2-5, with 7 positions matching TRBD1. The junction had 5 bases not matched to a gene; V was cut back by 3 bases and J by 1 base. Germline V gene sequence: CDR1 DFQATT, CDR2 SNEGSKA (reference sequence). The CDR3 sequence is 14 residues long. In DNA form, the CDR3 reads TGCAGTGCTAGTCGAGACAGGGCCCAAGAGACCCAGTACTTC. It yields the protein CSASRDRAQETQYF.

This chain uses TRBV7-3 with TRBJ2-3; 8 bases match TRBD1. This CDR3 is built from 14 residues. V was pared by 8 bases and J by 3 bases, with 7 bases of the junction left unmatched. Germline V gene data show CDR1 as SGHTA and CDR2 as FQGTGA. The CDR3 loop reads CASGGTGGTDTQYF. CDR3 nucleotide sequence: TGTGCCAGCGGGGGGACAGGAGGAACAGATACGCAGTATTTT.

The rearrangement uses TRBV4-2 and TRBJ2-7; 12 nucleotides agree with TRBD2. CDR1 and CDR2 (germline): LGHNA, YNFKEQ. This CDR3 has 18 residues. V dropped 0 bases and J dropped 0; count of bases not matched to a gene: 6. This CDR3 reads CASSQDLAGGRSSYEQYF. The CDR3 DNA is TGTGCCAGCAGCCAAGATCTAGCGGGAGGGCGCTCCTCCTACGAGCAGTACTTC.

This chain connects TRBV3-1 (or the pseudogene TRBV3-2) to TRBJ1-3; D is unclear. The V and J ends lost 0 bases and 0 bases respectively, with 6 bases between them. Germline CDR1 and CDR2: LGHDT and YNNKEL (reference sequence). CDR3 length: 15 amino acids. CDR3 sequence reads: CASSQEAGSGNTIYF. CDR3 sequence (DNA): TGTGCCAGCAGCCAAGAGGCAGGCTCTGGAAACACCATATATTTT.

The CDR3 DNA sequence: TGTGCCAGCAGTTTATTCTCGGGACAGGGGAAGTTTCGGGAAAAACTGTTTTTT. As protein: CASSLFSGQGKFREKLFF. The chain carries TRBV28 and TRBJ1-4, with 10 bases identical to TRBD1. The V segment lost 1 base and the J segment 8 bases; nucleotides outside the gene matches: 13. Germline V gene sequence: CDR1 MDHEN, CDR2 SYDVKM. This CDR3 spans 18 amino acids.

This clone was found a few times. A much larger clone differs by one base, so this may be a read error. The chain recombines TRBV12-3 or TRBV12-4 with TRBJ1-6; D possibly corresponds to TRBD1 (6 bases). The CDR3 spans 13 residues. V was clipped by 3 bases and J by 7 bases, with 7 bases between them. Here the CDR3 reads CASSFTGNSPLHF. For the CDR3, the DNA is TGTGCCAGCAGTTTTACAGGGAATTCACCCCTCCACTTT.

This clone is a singleton in its sample. This chain uses TRBV16 with TRBJ1-2; 7 nucleotides align to TRBD1. Germline assignment: CDR1 KGHSY and CDR2 FQNENV. The V gene end was trimmed by 0 bases and the J gene end by 8 bases; junction bases not matched to a gene: 6. This CDR3 contains 14 residues. CDR3 in DNA: TGTGCCAGCAGCCAATCTACAGGGGCGCGGGGCTACACCTTC. Encoded protein: CASSQSTGARGYTF.

This chain connects TRBV5-4 to TRBJ2-6; D gene ambiguous. This CDR3 is 18 amino acids long. The V end was cut by 1 base, the J end by 2 bases, with 16 bases between. Germline V gives CDR1 SGHNT, CDR2 YYREEE (reference sequence). In DNA form, the CDR3 reads TGTGCCAGCAGCTTGTCGGGTCGGGTGCGCCCTGGGGCCAACGTCCTGACTTTC. Amino acid sequence: CASSLSGRVRPGANVLTF.

This chain uses TRBV3-1 (or the pseudogene TRBV3-2) with TRBJ2-7; 8 bases are a match to TRBD2. The CDR3 spans 15 residues. Germline CDR1 reads LGHDT; CDR2 reads YNNKEL (reference sequence). The J segment lost 4 bases and the V segment lost 0 bases, leaving 5 bases of the junction unmatched. This CDR3 reads CASSQDVTSGYEQYF. CDR3 sequence (DNA): TGTGCCAGCAGCCAAGATGTTACTAGCGGTTACGAGCAGTACTTC.

In the case of this clone: Sequence at one end of the junction differs from germline and may be a read error. This chain links TRBV6-1 with TRBJ1-5, with a weak D call TRBD1 (6 bases). CDR3 length: 14 residues. In germline, CDR1 is MNHNS, CDR2 SASEGT. DNA for the CDR3: TGTGCCAGCAGCGAAGCTAGGGGGAGTCAGCCCCAGCATTTT. Translated, it gives CASSEARGSQPQHF.

This chain uses TRBV9 with TRBJ1-5; TRBD1 matches at 7 bases. The V gene end was trimmed by 0 bases and the J gene end by 1 base; junction bases not matched to a gene: 4. Germline V lookup: CDR1 SGDLS, CDR2 YYNGEE. The CDR3 loop spans 16 amino acids. The CDR3 DNA sequence: TGTGCCAGCAGCGTAGGACAGGGAGGAAGCAATCAGCCCCAGCATTTT. This codes for CASSVGQGGSNQPQHF.

The CDR3 loop is CSAGASGPVAYNEQFF. The CDR3 nucleotides are TGCAGTGCTGGTGCTAGCGGACCTGTTGCCTACAATGAGCAGTTCTTC. This chain links TRBV20-1 with TRBJ2-1, with TRBD2 identical over 7 bases. The V gene end was trimmed by 5 bases and the J gene end by 2 bases; junction bases not matched to a gene: 12. The CDR3 has 16 residues. The germline V gene has CDR1 DFQATT and CDR2 SNEGSKA (reference sequence).

The CDR3 loop reads CASNLWTANQPQHF. In DNA, the CDR3 is TGTGCCAGCAACCTGTGGACAGCGAATCAGCCCCAGCATTTT. The chain couples TRBV28 to TRBJ1-5; D perhaps matches TRBD1 (6 bases). This CDR3 spans 14 amino acids. Trimming left V 7 bases short and J 4 bases short, with 14 bases between. From germline, CDR1 is MDHEN and CDR2 SYDVKM.

This sequence joins TRBV9 and TRBJ2-7; D gene ambiguous. CDR3 length: 12 amino acids. Germline V CDR1 and CDR2: SGDLS, YYNGEE. Trimming took off 4 bases at V and 0 bases at J, with 5 bases between the two ends. CDR3 coding DNA: TGTGCCAGCAGCCCTCCCTCCTACGAGCAGTACTTC. Residues: CASSPPSYEQYF.

The V call is TRBV28, the J call TRBJ1-5; tentatively, D is TRBD1 (6 bases). V gave up 6 bases and J gave up 6 bases, with 18 bases separating them. This CDR3 comprises 15 residues. Germline CDR1 is MDHEN and CDR2 is SYDVKM. The CDR3 is CASSLDRTGRQPQHF. CDR3 DNA sequence: TGTGCCAGCAGCTTAGACCGAACAGGGCGTCAGCCCCAGCATTTT. Full variable domain (outside the CDR3, taken from reference TRBV28 and TRBJ1-5): DVKVTQSSRYLVKRTGEKVFLECVQDMDHENMFWYRQDPGLGLRLIYFSYDVKMKEKGDIPEGYSVSREKKERFSLILESASTNQTSMYLCASSLDRTGRQPQHFGDGTRLSIL.

The CDR3 DNA follows: TGTGCCAGCAGCTTCAGCCGGGACAGGGGGCGTAAAGCTTTCTTT. This gives the protein CASSFSRDRGRKAFF. The chain recombines TRBV7-6 with TRBJ1-1; 12 bases match TRBD1. This CDR3 region has 15 residues. V was clipped by 3 bases and J by 9 bases; unmatched bases: 8. Germline CDR1 and CDR2: SGHVS and FNYEAQ.

This clone appeared a few times. The chain combines TRBV3-1 (or the pseudogene TRBV3-2) with TRBJ1-1; TRBD1 agrees at 8 bases. Per the germline V gene, CDR1 is LGHDT and CDR2 is YNNKEL (reference sequence). The CDR3 has 16 amino acids. Trimming at V came to 4 bases and at J to 5 bases, leaving 12 bases not matched to a gene. The CDR3 sequence: CASSRTGTGKMTEAFF. The CDR3 nucleotides read TGTGCCAGCAGCCGGACTGGGACAGGCAAAATGACTGAAGCTTTCTTT.

The J gene is TRBJ2-3, the V gene TRBV10-1, with TRBD2 matching 12 bases. The CDR3 length is 16 residues. Looked up from germline, CDR1 is WNHNN and CDR2 is SYGVQD (reference sequence). V was pared by 4 bases and J by 9 bases, with 11 bases of the junction left unmatched. CDR3 bases: TGCGCCAGCAGTGGGGCTAGCGGGGGGGCCGGAGGAACGCAGTATTTT. Residues: CASSGASGGAGGTQYF.

The chain links TRBV5-1 to TRBJ1-4, with 7 bases matching TRBD1. The V and J ends lost 3 bases and 8 bases, in that order; junction bases with no gene match: 7. Looked up from germline, CDR1 is SGHRS and CDR2 is YFSETQ. The CDR3 is 14 residues long. CDR3 nucleotide sequence: TGCGCCAGCAGCTACGGTCAGGGGGGAGAAAAACTGTTTTTT. This translates into CASSYGQGGEKLFF.